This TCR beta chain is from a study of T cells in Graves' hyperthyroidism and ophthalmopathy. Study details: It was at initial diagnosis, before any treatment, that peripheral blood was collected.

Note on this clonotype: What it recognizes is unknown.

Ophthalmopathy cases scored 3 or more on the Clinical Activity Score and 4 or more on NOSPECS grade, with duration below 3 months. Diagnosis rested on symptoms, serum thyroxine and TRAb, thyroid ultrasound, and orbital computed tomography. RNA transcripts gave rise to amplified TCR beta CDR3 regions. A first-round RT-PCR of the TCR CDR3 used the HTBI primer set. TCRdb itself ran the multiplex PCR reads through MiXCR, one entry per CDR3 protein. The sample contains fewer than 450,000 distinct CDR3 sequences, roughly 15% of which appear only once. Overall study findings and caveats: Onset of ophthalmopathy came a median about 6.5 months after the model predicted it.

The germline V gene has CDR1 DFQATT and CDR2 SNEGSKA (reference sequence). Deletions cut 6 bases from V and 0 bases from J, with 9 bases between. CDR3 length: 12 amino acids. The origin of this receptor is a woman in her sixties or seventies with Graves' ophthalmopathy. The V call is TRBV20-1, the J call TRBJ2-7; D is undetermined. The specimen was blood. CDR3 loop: CSATERSYEQYF. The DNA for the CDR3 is TGCAGTGCAACGGAGCGCTCCTACGAGCAGTACTTC.